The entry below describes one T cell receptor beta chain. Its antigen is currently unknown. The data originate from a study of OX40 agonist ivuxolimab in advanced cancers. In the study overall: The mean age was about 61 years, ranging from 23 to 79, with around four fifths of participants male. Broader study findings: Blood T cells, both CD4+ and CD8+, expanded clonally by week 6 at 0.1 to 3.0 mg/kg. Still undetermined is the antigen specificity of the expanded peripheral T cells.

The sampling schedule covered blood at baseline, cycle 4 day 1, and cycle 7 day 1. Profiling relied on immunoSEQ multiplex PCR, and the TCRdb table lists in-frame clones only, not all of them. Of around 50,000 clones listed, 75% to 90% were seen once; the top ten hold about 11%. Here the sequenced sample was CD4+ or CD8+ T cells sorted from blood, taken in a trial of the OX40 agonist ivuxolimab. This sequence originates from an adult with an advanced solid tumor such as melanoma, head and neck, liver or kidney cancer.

The CDR3 coding sequence is TGTGCCAGCAGTCCACCCCGGGGGCCCTACAATGAGCAGTTCTTC. As protein: CASSPPRGPYNEQFF. The chain uses TRBV28 and TRBJ2-1, with D perhaps given as TRBD1 or TRBD2 (6 bases each). CDR3 length: 15 amino acids. Per the germline V gene, CDR1 is MDHEN and CDR2 is SYDVKM. The V end lost 5 bases, the J end lost 2 bases, and 13 bases lay between the germline ends.